What follows are 21 T cell receptor beta chains derived from one specimen sequenced in a study of T cells in tuberculosis. Method: immunoSEQ multiplex PCR; TCRdb's copy keeps in-frame clones and lacks some. Of approximately 53,000 clones listed, nearly 95% are singletons. Sample time point: new active TB diagnosis, blood taken before or within 7 days of starting treatment. The source was PBMCs, collected at tuberculosis diagnosis. Receptors originate from an adult with tuberculosis.

As regards this clone: This sample includes further DNA sequences coding for the same CDR3. The genes are TRBV29-1 and TRBJ2-7; TRBD1 agrees at 7 bases. CDR1 SQVTM and CDR2 ANQGSEA come from the germline V gene. The ends lost 6 bases at V and 4 bases at J; junction bases unmatched: 6. The CDR3 runs 12 residues. The CDR3 sequence: CSVLQGNYEQYF. As DNA, the CDR3 is TGCAGCGTATTACAGGGGAATTACGAGCAGTACTTC.

The chain carries TRBV9 and TRBJ1-2; tentatively, D is TRBD1 (5 bases). V lost 0 bases and J 2 bases, leaving 5 bases between the germline ends. The CDR3 covers 13 residues. Germline CDR1 is SGDLS and CDR2 is YYNGEE. The CDR3 DNA is TGTGCCAGCAGCGTAGAGGGGAACTATGGCTACACCTTC. Translation: CASSVEGNYGYTF.

The table lists this clone with a count of one. The gene calls are TRBV5-6 and TRBJ2-7, with D perhaps TRBD2 (5 bases). This CDR3 region has 14 residues. CDR1 and CDR2 (germline): SGHDT, YYEEEE. The germline V and J ends were trimmed by 0 bases and 4 bases, with 11 bases remaining between them. DNA for the CDR3: TGTGCCAGCAGCTTGGTCGGACTGGCATACGAGCAGTACTTC. It translates to CASSLVGLAYEQYF.

V gene TRBV11-2 combines with J gene TRBJ2-2; 13 nucleotides line up with TRBD2. After removal of 3 bases from V and 4 bases from J, the junction contained 2 bases not matched to a gene. In germline, CDR1 is SGHAT, CDR2 FQNNGV. This CDR3 spans 16 amino acids. The CDR3 loop is CASSLGLAGFTGELFF. CDR3 DNA sequence: TGTGCCAGCAGCTTGGGACTAGCGGGGTTCACCGGGGAGCTGTTTTTT.

V and J are TRBV27 and TRBJ1-1; D unresolved. Trimming cost V 4 bases and J 7 bases, with 7 bases left between them. Germline CDR1 MNHEY, CDR2 SMNVEV (reference sequence). CDR3 length equals 11 residues. CDR3 nucleotide sequence: TGTGCCAGCAGTTCCTGGCTTGAAGCTTTCTTT. Protein sequence: CASSSWLEAFF.

The chain is built from TRBV10-3 and TRBJ2-6; possible D gene TRBD2, 6 bases. Trimming stripped 6 bases from V and 2 bases from J, with 14 bases between. The germline gives CDR1 ENHRY, CDR2 SYGVKD. The CDR3 is 16 residues long. CDR3 nucleotide sequence: TGTGCCATCAGGGAAGGGTCGGGGGCTGGGGCCAACGTCCTGACTTTC. Translated: CAIREGSGAGANVLTF.

The chain combines TRBV27 with TRBJ1-5, with D hard to call. The CDR3 totals 13 residues. Germline assignment: CDR1 MNHEY and CDR2 SMNVEV (reference sequence). The germline V and J ends were trimmed by 1 base and 5 bases, with 6 bases remaining between them. CDR3: CASSLFQDQPQHF. As DNA, the CDR3 is TGTGCCAGCAGTTTATTTCAGGATCAGCCCCAGCATTTT.

The rearrangement joins TRBV18 to TRBJ1-3; no definite D call. Germline-derived CDR1 and CDR2 are KGHSH and LQKENI. CDR3 length: 15 amino acids. V was cut by 6 bases and J by 2 bases, with 14 bases left in between. The CDR3: CASSAGEGAGNTIYF. For the CDR3, the DNA is TGTGCCAGCTCCGCGGGCGAGGGAGCTGGAAACACCATATATTTT.

A single count supports this clone. The chain combines TRBV10-3 with TRBJ2-7, with 11 bases identical to TRBD2. Germline V gene lookup returns CDR1 ENHRY and CDR2 SYGVKD. The CDR3 consists of 14 residues. Unmatched junction bases numbered 7, after V lost 8 bases and J lost 4 bases. DNA of the CDR3: TGTGCCATCGGCCCTAGCGGGAGGAGTTACGAGCAGTACTTC. Translation gives CAIGPSGRSYEQYF.

In its sample, this clone was seen once. This rearrangement joins TRBV29-1 to TRBJ2-3, with D possibly matching TRBD2 (6 bases). Looked up from germline, CDR1 is SQVTM and CDR2 is ANQGSEA. The CDR3 has 15 amino acids. The V end was cut by 4 bases, the J end by 2 bases, with 16 bases between. In DNA, the CDR3 is TGCAGCGTTGGATCGGGGGAGCGGGTCACAGATACGCAGTATTTT. Its protein is CSVGSGERVTDTQYF.

This chain connects TRBV30 to TRBJ2-1; 9 bases are a match to TRBD2. V lost 1 base, J lost 5 bases, and 6 bases stayed unmatched. The CDR3 totals 15 residues. CDR1 GTSNPN and CDR2 SVGIG come from the germline V gene (reference sequence). Here the CDR3 DNA reads TGTGCCTGGAGTGCTAGCGGGAAACCGAACAATGAGCAGTTCTTC. It is translated as CAWSASGKPNNEQFF.

This sequence joins TRBV5-5 and TRBJ1-3, with D tentatively TRBD1 (5 bases). Germline CDR1 and CDR2: SGHKS and YYEKEE (reference sequence). V dropped 0 bases and J dropped 3 bases, with 7 bases sitting between them. The CDR3 loop spans 14 amino acids. DNA for the CDR3: TGTGCCAGCAGCTTGGGCCAGGGTGGAAACACCATATATTTT. It encodes CASSLGQGGNTIYF.

The chain employs TRBV7-8 and TRBJ2-7, with 8 bases aligning to TRBD1. The CDR3 spans 16 residues. Germline lookup yields CDR1 SGHVS and CDR2 FQNEAQ. V was clipped by 1 base and J by 1 base; unmatched bases: 6. The CDR3 region is CASSLGPGGASYEQYF. CDR3 bases: TGTGCCAGCAGCTTAGGGCCAGGGGGCGCGTCCTACGAGCAGTACTTC. The whole variable domain, remainder taken from reference TRBV7-8 and TRBJ2-7, is GAGVSQSPRYKVAKRGQDVALRCDPISGHVSLFWYQQALGQGPEFLTYFQNEAQLDKSGLPSDRFFAERPEGSVSTLKIQRTQQEDSAVYLCASSLGPGGASYEQYFGPGTRLTVT.

This clone was seen only a few times. This chain links TRBV10-3 with TRBJ2-6, with D perhaps matching TRBD1 (6 bases). CDR3 length: 15 residues. Germline CDR1 is ENHRY and CDR2 is SYGVKD. The V and J ends lost 1 base and 3 bases respectively, with 7 bases between them. CDR3 coding DNA: TGTGCCATCAGTGAGTTACAGGGTGGGGCCAACGTCCTGACTTTC. Translation gives CAISELQGGANVLTF.

The chain recombines TRBV10-3 with TRBJ2-2; the match to TRBD2 covers 7 bases. Germline assignment: CDR1 ENHRY and CDR2 SYGVKD. CDR3 length: 16 residues. V lost 2 bases and J lost 0; bases outside the gene matches: 3. The CDR3 spells CAISETSGANTGELFF. Written as DNA, the CDR3 is TGTGCCATCAGTGAGACGAGCGGGGCGAACACCGGGGAGCTGTTTTTT.

This clone occurred once. The chain joins TRBV5-1 to TRBJ1-4, with a weak D call TRBD1 (5 bases). In germline, CDR1 is SGHRS, CDR2 YFSETQ. This CDR3 comprises 15 residues. V lost 1 base to trimming and J lost 8 bases, with 15 bases between them. For the CDR3, the DNA is TGCGCCAGCAGCTTGAGGAGGGGTGGCGACGAAAAACTGTTTTTT. The encoded protein is CASSLRRGGDEKLFF.

This chain connects TRBV27 to TRBJ2-7; 8 bases are shared with TRBD1. Germline CDR1 is MNHEY and CDR2 is SMNVEV (reference sequence). CDR3 length: 14 amino acids. J gave up 3 bases and V 6 bases, and 7 bases lay outside the gene matches. This CDR3 is CASRRGQASYEQYF. In nucleotides, the CDR3 is TGTGCCAGCAGACGGGGACAGGCAAGCTACGAGCAGTACTTC.

The rearrangement joins TRBV6-1 to TRBJ1-1; D possibly corresponds to TRBD1 (6 bases). Trimming cost V 2 bases and J 5 bases, with 12 bases left between them. CDR1 and CDR2 from the germline V gene are MNHNS and SASEGT. This CDR3 is built from 14 residues. CDR3 loop: CASSETLRGTEAFF. The CDR3 DNA follows: TGTGCCAGCAGTGAAACCCTCAGGGGAACTGAAGCTTTCTTT.

The CDR3: CASSYLGTPNTGELFF. For the CDR3, the DNA is TGTGCCAGCAGTTACCTAGGGACACCTAACACCGGGGAGCTGTTTTTT. This chain connects TRBV6-5 to TRBJ2-2; perhaps TRBD1 as D (6 bases). The CDR3 totals 16 residues. From germline, CDR1 is MNHEY and CDR2 SVGAGI. The V end was cut by 2 bases, the J end by 2 bases, with 12 bases between.

The chain has TRBV6-5 and TRBJ1-2; 8 nucleotides align to TRBD1. The germline V gene encodes CDR1 MNHEY and CDR2 SVGAGI. The CDR3 is 13 residues long. V lost 6 bases to trimming and J lost 7 bases; unmatched junction nucleotides: 7. The CDR3: CASRFDRGSGYTF. CDR3 coding DNA: TGTGCCAGCAGGTTCGACAGGGGAAGTGGCTACACCTTC.

The chain couples TRBV9 to TRBJ2-1; TRBD2 agrees at 9 bases. Germline V gene lookup returns CDR1 SGDLS and CDR2 YYNGEE. This CDR3 comprises 16 residues. Trimming at V came to 4 bases and at J to 8 bases, leaving 13 bases not matched to a gene. The CDR3 coding sequence is TGTGCCAGCAGCACCTCCGGGACTAGCTGGGTCGATGAGCAGTTCTTC. Translation gives CASSTSGTSWVDEQFF. The entire variable domain, with the rest obtained from reference TRBV9 and TRBJ2-1, is as follows: DSGVTQTPKHLITATGQRVTLRCSPRSGDLSVYWYQQSLDQGLQFLIQYYNGEERAKGNILERFSAQQFPDLHSELNLSSLELGDSALYFCASSTSGTSWVDEQFFGPGTRLTVL.